This T cell receptor beta chain was recovered during a study of blood T cell repertoires in COVID-19. Study as a whole: Collection of acute and convalescent COVID-19 samples took place in the United States, Italy and Spain. PBMCs, B-cell-depleted T cells, or T cells provided the cDNA or gDNA that made up the material.

Per the original data handling: Reference gene primers were amplified, and this amplification served to estimate nucleated cell counts. Clones were read by immunoSEQ multiplex PCR, and TCRdb kept only the in-frame ones, dropping some. The D gene and trimming were derived from the DNA, and the V and J assignments and clone size from that table. This table has fewer than 90,000 clones, more than 80% appearing once. Sequencing used peripheral blood. The TCR was taken from a man between 25 and 39 years old with acute or convalescent COVID-19.

DNA of the CDR3: TGCAGCGTTGAAGACTCTGACAGGTTCGAAGCTTTCTTT. Its protein product is CSVEDSDRFEAFF. This chain links TRBV29-1 with TRBJ1-1, with a possible D match to TRBD1 (6 bases). The CDR3 contains 13 residues. V dropped 0 bases and J dropped 8 bases, with 13 bases sitting between them. Germline assignment: CDR1 SQVTM and CDR2 ANQGSEA. Using reference TRBV29-1 and TRBJ1-1 for the parts outside the CDR3, the full variable domain is SAVISQKPSRDICQRGTSLTIQCQVDSQVTMMFWYRQQPGQSLTLIATANQGSEATYESGFVIDKFPISRPNLTFSTLTVSNMSPEDSSIYLCSVEDSDRFEAFFGQGTRLTVV.